Each of the 10 T cell receptor beta chains below was sequenced from the same sample in a study of cytomegalovirus exposure and HLA in healthy donors. Data came from immunoSEQ multiplex PCR; TCRdb stores just in-frame clones and leaves some out. This sample has approximately 150,000 clones, with about 85% found just once. Source material: PBMCs. The receptors shown here come from a man between 25 and 39 years old in good health and CMV-seropositive.

This chain connects TRBV4-3 to TRBJ1-1, with D unclear. CDR1 and CDR2 from the germline V gene are LGHNA and YSLEER. V lost 0 bases and J 5 bases, leaving 7 bases between the germline ends. The CDR3 is made up of 13 amino acids. CDR3 loop: CASSQDPRTEAFF. As DNA, the CDR3 is TGCGCCAGCAGCCAAGACCCTCGGACTGAAGCTTTCTTT.

This chain uses TRBV6-4 with TRBJ2-6; no firm D call. The ends were cut back, 3 bases at V and 0 bases at J, with 9 bases in the middle. CDR1 is MRHNA, CDR2 SNTAGT, per germline. This CDR3 contains 16 residues. The CDR3 DNA is TGTGCCAGCAGTGAGGTTGGGCGCTCTGGGGCCAACGTCCTGACTTTC. This sequence encodes CASSEVGRSGANVLTF.

This rearrangement joins TRBV5-1 to TRBJ1-1; 11 positions match TRBD1. The CDR3 is made up of 14 amino acids. The junction had 3 bases not matched to a gene; V was cut back by 1 base and J by 7 bases. Germline-derived CDR1 and CDR2 are SGHRS and YFSETQ. CDR3 protein: CASSLRDRGIEAFF. DNA for the CDR3: TGCGCCAGCAGCTTGAGGGACAGGGGGATTGAAGCTTTCTTT.

This chain links TRBV30 with TRBJ1-5, with 10 bases lining up with TRBD1. Looked up from germline, CDR1 is GTSNPN and CDR2 is SVGIG (reference sequence). This CDR3 is built from 17 residues. The J segment lost 11 bases and the V segment lost 3 bases, leaving 19 bases of the junction unmatched. CDR3 bases: TGTGCCTGGAGGAGAAAAAGCCTTGTGACAGGGGGCGAGGCCCAGCATTTT. It encodes CAWRRKSLVTGGEAQHF. The full variable domain, its missing parts supplied by reference TRBV30 and TRBJ1-5, is SQTIHQWPATLVQPVGSPLSLECTVEGTSNPNLYWYRQAAGRGLQLLFYSVGIGQISSEVPQNLSASRPQDRQFILSSKKLLLSDSGFYLCAWRRKSLVTGGEAQHFGDGTRLSIL.

The V gene is TRBV18, the J gene TRBJ1-1, with 9 bases aligning to TRBD1. The CDR3 runs to 18 residues. The germline V gene has CDR1 KGHSH and CDR2 LQKENI. V shed 3 bases and J 4 bases; nucleotides not matched to a gene: 15. CDR3 sequence: CASSPSGGQGGLGTEAFF. CDR3 bases: TGTGCCAGCTCACCGTCGGGGGGACAGGGAGGCTTGGGCACTGAAGCTTTCTTT.

This rearrangement joins TRBV4-3 to TRBJ1-4; 8 bases are shared with TRBD1. Trimming removed 4 bases from V and 4 bases from J; junction bases left unmatched: 5. CDR1 and CDR2 (germline): LGHNA, YSLEER. CDR3 size: 15 residues. CDR3 loop: CASSRVTGDNEKLFF. In DNA, the CDR3 is TGCGCCAGCAGCCGCGTGACAGGGGATAATGAAAAACTGTTTTTT.

In its sample, this clone was seen a few times. This chain links TRBV18 with TRBJ1-1, with D maybe TRBD1 (5 bases). This CDR3 contains 13 residues. Trimming cost V 6 bases and J 4 bases, with 12 bases left between them. Germline V gene data show CDR1 as KGHSH and CDR2 as LQKENI. CDR3 DNA: TGTGCCAGCTCCCCGGGGGAAGGCACTGAAGCTTTCTTT. Residues: CASSPGEGTEAFF.

The V and J genes are TRBV18 and TRBJ2-7; 8 nucleotides agree with TRBD2. Germline CDR1 and CDR2: KGHSH and LQKENI. The junction had 4 bases not matched to a gene; V was cut back by 1 base and J by 2 bases. The CDR3 sequence is 15 residues long. The DNA of the CDR3 is TGTGCCAGCTCACCACGGGCGGGGGGACCCTACGAGCAGTACTTC. Residues: CASSPRAGGPYEQYF.

The chain employs TRBV10-3 and TRBJ1-6; D gene unclear. This CDR3 contains 15 residues. Germline values: CDR1 ENHRY, CDR2 SYGVKD. V lost 0 bases to trimming and J lost 4 bases, with 7 bases between them. CDR3 nucleotide sequence: TGTGCCATCAGTGAGTCGAACATTTATAATTCACCCCTCCACTTT. Translation gives CAISESNIYNSPLHF.

This clone has a single count. This rearrangement joins TRBV5-1 to TRBJ1-2; D is unclear. Looked up from germline, CDR1 is SGHRS and CDR2 is YFSETQ. The germline V and J ends were trimmed by 2 bases and 8 bases, with 13 bases remaining between them. The CDR3 is made up of 13 amino acids. CDR3 sequence: CASSFGGFGGYTF. In DNA, the CDR3 is TGCGCCAGCAGCTTTGGCGGGTTTGGGGGCTACACCTTC.